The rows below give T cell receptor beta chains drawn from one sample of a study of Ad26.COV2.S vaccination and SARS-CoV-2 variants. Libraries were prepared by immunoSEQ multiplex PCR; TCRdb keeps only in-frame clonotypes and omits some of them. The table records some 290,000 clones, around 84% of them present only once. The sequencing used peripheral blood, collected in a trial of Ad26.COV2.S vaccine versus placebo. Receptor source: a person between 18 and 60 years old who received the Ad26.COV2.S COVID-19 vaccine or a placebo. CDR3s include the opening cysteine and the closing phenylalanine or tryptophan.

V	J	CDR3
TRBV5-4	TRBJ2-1	CASSKTSGETNEQFF
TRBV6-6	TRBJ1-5	CASSRGNPSGNQPQHF
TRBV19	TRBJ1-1	CASSPVMNTEAFF
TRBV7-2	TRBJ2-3	CASSFAGAKGDTQYF
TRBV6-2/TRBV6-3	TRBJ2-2	CASSTELAGYTGELFF
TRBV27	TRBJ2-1	CASSLSSLYNEQFF
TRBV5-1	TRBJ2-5	CASSAERPQETQYF
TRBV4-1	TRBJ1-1	CASSQTFQGGSTEAFF
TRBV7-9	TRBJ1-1	CASSRRVEATEAFF
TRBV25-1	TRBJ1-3	CASTPRGRTGNTIYF
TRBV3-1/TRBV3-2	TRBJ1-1	CASSHRQGQNTEAFF
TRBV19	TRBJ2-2	CASSIWAGQGGSGELFF
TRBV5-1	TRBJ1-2	CASSLADSRGYTF
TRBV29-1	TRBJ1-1	CSVAARGRTEAFF
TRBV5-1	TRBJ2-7	CASSLEGQYEQYF
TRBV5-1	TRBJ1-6	CASSNGQGRDSPLHF
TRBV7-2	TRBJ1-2	CASSRYTGYDGYTF
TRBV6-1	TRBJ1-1	CASSEKYRLAGTEAFF
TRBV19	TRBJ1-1	CASSPGRMNTEAFF
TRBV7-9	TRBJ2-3	CASSLGGAIDLPRDTQYF
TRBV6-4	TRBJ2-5	CASSTITGGGETQYF
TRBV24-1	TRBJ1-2	CATSDTESSYGYTF
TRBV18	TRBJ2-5	CASSPSYQETQYF
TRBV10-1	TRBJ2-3	CASSNLREKDTQYF
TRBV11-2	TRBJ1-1	CASSLTGGNTEAFF
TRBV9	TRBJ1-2	CASSVAGQGYGYTF
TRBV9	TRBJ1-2	CASSVEGQGAQGYTF
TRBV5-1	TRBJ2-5	CASSKYQETQYF
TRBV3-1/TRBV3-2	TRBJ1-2	CASSQARGRGGYTF
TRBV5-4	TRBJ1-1	CASSFPGSYTEAFF
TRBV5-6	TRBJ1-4	CASSFRTGGPGKLFF
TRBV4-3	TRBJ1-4	CASSQGRGPNEKLFF
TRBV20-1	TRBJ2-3	CSASGPGPFSGPDTQYF
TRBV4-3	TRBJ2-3	CASSQEFGSTDTQYF
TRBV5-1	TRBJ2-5	CASSLAGWGAQETQYF
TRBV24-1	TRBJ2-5	CATSEGTGGQETQYF
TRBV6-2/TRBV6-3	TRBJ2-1	CASSRPVRSSNEQFF
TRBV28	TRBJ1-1	CASSRLGQGLTEAFF
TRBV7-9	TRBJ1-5	CASSLPEQPQHF
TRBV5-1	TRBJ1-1	CASSLVMGRGTEAFF
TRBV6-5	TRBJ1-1	CASGTIGLNTEAFF
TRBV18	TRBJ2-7	CASSPRQGSTWDEQYF
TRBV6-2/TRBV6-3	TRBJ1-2	CASSYRATGGYGYTF
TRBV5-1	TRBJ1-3	CASSLRQMEAGNTIYF
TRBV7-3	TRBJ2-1	CASSPGGTGDEFF
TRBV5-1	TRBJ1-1	CASSSGDVLNTEAFF
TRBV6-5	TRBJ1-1	CASSYDRGRTEAFF
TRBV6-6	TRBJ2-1	CASSYGQYNEQFF
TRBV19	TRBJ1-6	CASSITTPPDSPLHF
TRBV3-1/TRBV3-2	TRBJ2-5	CASSQRTVGQETQYF
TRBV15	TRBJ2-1	CATSRDLLGNEQFF
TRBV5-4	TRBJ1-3	CASSLPGFSGNTIYF
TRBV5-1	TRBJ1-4	CASSFAGSNEKLFF
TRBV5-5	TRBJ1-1	CASSMAPGGVNTEAFF
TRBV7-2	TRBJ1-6	CASNPGDYNSPLHF